This entry lists 25 T cell receptor beta chains sequenced from one sample in a study of blood T cell repertoires in COVID-19. The table came from immunoSEQ multiplex PCR; TCRdb's copy has only in-frame clones and leaves some out. The sample includes 250,000 or so clones, 80% to 90% seen only once; the top ten take 3% to 3.5%. Source material: PBMCs or T cells enriched from blood (not recorded which). The receptor source for this set is a woman aged 40 to 50 who had been exposed to COVID-19.

This clone was seen once. The V gene is TRBV18, the J gene TRBJ2-5; the match to TRBD2 covers 7 bases. This CDR3 region has 15 residues. After removal of 3 bases from V and 5 bases from J, the junction contained 9 bases not matched to a gene. Per the germline V gene, CDR1 is KGHSH and CDR2 is LQKENI. CDR3 DNA sequence: TGTGCCAGCTCACCCCTGGAAGCGGGATTGGAGACCCAGTACTTC. Translation: CASSPLEAGLETQYF.

The rearrangement uses TRBV5-5 and TRBJ2-7; D may be TRBD2 (5 bases). CDR3 length: 13 residues. Per the germline V gene, CDR1 is SGHKS and CDR2 is YYEKEE (reference sequence). V was trimmed by 4 bases and J by 3 bases, leaving 11 bases between them. The CDR3: CASSPEGYYEQYV. CDR3 DNA sequence: TGTGCCAGCAGCCCCGAGGGATACTACGAGCAGTACGTC.

This sequence joins TRBV28 and TRBJ2-7, with 10 bases identical to TRBD1. The CDR3 runs 15 residues. Germline V lookup: CDR1 MDHEN, CDR2 SYDVKM. V dropped 6 bases and J dropped 5; count of bases not matched to a gene: 10. CDR3 DNA sequence: TGTGCCAGCAGCCGATCACCCGGGACAGGGGACGAGCAGTACTTC. Translated: CASSRSPGTGDEQYF.

This chain joins TRBV7-9 and TRBJ2-2, with TRBD2 matching 12 bases. Germline V gene data show CDR1 as SEHNR and CDR2 as FQNEAQ (reference sequence). The CDR3 has 16 amino acids. V was clipped by 5 bases and J by 4 bases; unmatched bases: 5. The CDR3 sequence is CASSPGLAGTTGELFF. DNA for the CDR3: TGTGCCAGCAGCCCCGGACTAGCGGGGACCACCGGGGAGCTGTTTTTT.

The rearrangement joins TRBV30 to TRBJ2-1; TRBD2 aligns across 8 bases. This CDR3 contains 16 residues. The junction had 11 bases not matched to a gene; V was cut back by 7 bases and J by 0 bases. The germline CDR1 and CDR2 sequences are GTSNPN and SVGIG (reference sequence). The CDR3 DNA reads as TGTGCCTTCTCACGACTAGCGAGCCGCTCCTACAATGAGCAGTTCTTC. This encodes CAFSRLASRSYNEQFF.

The chain has TRBV6-1 and TRBJ1-4; TRBD1 is a possible D gene (5 bases). CDR3 size: 14 residues. Germline CDR1 MNHNS, CDR2 SASEGT. Trimming took off 7 bases at V and 4 bases at J, with 13 bases between the two ends. Written as DNA, the CDR3 is TGTGCCAGCAACGAGGACAACCTTAATGAAAAACTGTTTTTT. As protein: CASNEDNLNEKLFF.

V is TRBV28 and J is TRBJ1-1, with TRBD1 identical over 9 bases. The CDR3 contains 18 residues. Germline CDR1 and CDR2: MDHEN and SYDVKM. Trimming at V came to 3 bases and at J to 3 bases, leaving 14 bases not matched to a gene. The CDR3, as DNA: TGTGCCAGCAGTTTGCGGCGGTACAACAGGGGGCGAGACACTGAAGCTTTCTTT. This translates into CASSLRRYNRGRDTEAFF.

The genes are TRBV9 and TRBJ2-3; weak D call: TRBD2 (5 bases). Trimming stripped 4 bases from V and 0 bases from J, with 15 bases between. CDR1 is SGDLS and CDR2 is YYNGEE in the germline V gene. This CDR3 is 16 amino acids long. The CDR3 protein is CASSPPFRESTDTQYF. As DNA, the CDR3 is TGTGCCAGCAGCCCCCCCTTCCGGGAAAGCACAGATACGCAGTATTTT.

The gene calls are TRBV4-2 and TRBJ2-2; 7 bases line up with TRBD1. The CDR3 has 15 amino acids. The ends lost 1 base at V and 1 base at J; junction bases unmatched: 0. Germline V gene sequence: CDR1 LGHNA, CDR2 YNFKEQ. The CDR3 sequence is CASSQGTGNTGELFF. CDR3 bases: TGTGCCAGCAGCCAAGGGACAGGGAACACCGGGGAGCTGTTTTTT.

The chain has TRBV19 and TRBJ1-3, with 7 bases aligning to TRBD1. This CDR3 comprises 12 residues. With 10 bases clipped from V and 7 bases from J, the junction kept 7 bases outside the gene matches. CDR1 is LNHDA, CDR2 SQIVND, per germline (reference sequence). For the CDR3, the DNA is TGTGCCACCCTGACAGGGAGGAACACCATATATTTT. Amino acids: CATLTGRNTIYF.

The V and J genes are TRBV15 and TRBJ1-5; D uncertain. Germline loops: CDR1 LNHNV, CDR2 YYDKDF (reference sequence). The CDR3 covers 16 residues. V gave up 1 base and J gave up 1 base, with 11 bases separating them. The CDR3 sequence: CATSRAPVGSNQPQHF. The CDR3 nucleotides are TGTGCCACCAGCAGAGCCCCAGTGGGCAGCAATCAGCCCCAGCATTTT.

This chain joins TRBV9 and TRBJ1-2; 9 nucleotides line up with TRBD1. The germline V gene encodes CDR1 SGDLS and CDR2 YYNGEE. The V gene end was trimmed by 4 bases and the J gene end by 6 bases; junction bases not matched to a gene: 4. CDR3 length equals 13 residues. This chain's CDR3 is CASSLGTGNGYTF. The CDR3 coding sequence is TGTGCCAGCAGCCTAGGGACAGGGAATGGCTACACCTTC.

CDR3 residues: CASSWSSGTKNTEAFF. CDR3 coding DNA: TGTGCCAGCAGTTGGTCATCCGGGACAAAGAACACTGAAGCTTTCTTT. The genes are TRBV6-6 and TRBJ1-1; weak D call: TRBD1 (6 bases). Germline CDR1 reads MNHNY; CDR2 reads SVGAGI (reference sequence). The V end was cut by 4 bases, the J end by 1 base, with 16 bases between. The CDR3 covers 16 residues.

The chain joins TRBV7-9 to TRBJ1-1; TRBD1 matches 7 bases. This CDR3 comprises 16 residues. Germline-derived CDR1 and CDR2 are SEHNR and FQNEAQ (reference sequence). Trimming took 5 bases from V and 4 from J; bases not matched to a gene: 13. In DNA, the CDR3 is TGTGCCAGCAGCATCCAATCAGGGGGGCAGGGCACTGAAGCTTTCTTT. As protein: CASSIQSGGQGTEAFF.

The V gene is TRBV4-1, the J gene TRBJ2-3, with 10 positions matching TRBD2. Per germline, CDR1 MGHRA and CDR2 YSYEKL. V shed 4 bases, J shed 7 bases, and the junction held 8 bases outside the gene matches. CDR3 length: 15 residues. CDR3 sequence: CASSRSGGGRNTQYF. DNA for the CDR3: TGCGCCAGCAGCCGGAGCGGGGGGGGAAGGAATACGCAGTATTTT.

This sequence joins TRBV9 and TRBJ2-5; maybe TRBD1 (6 bases). V was shortened by 3 bases and J by 5 bases, with 14 bases between the two germline ends. The length of the CDR3 is 14 residues. In germline, CDR1 is SGDLS, CDR2 YYNGEE. CDR3: CASSEDSGAETQYF. The CDR3 DNA follows: TGTGCCAGCAGCGAGGACAGCGGTGCGGAGACCCAGTACTTC. The whole variable domain, filled in from reference TRBV9 and TRBJ2-5, reads DSGVTQTPKHLITATGQRVTLRCSPRSGDLSVYWYQQSLDQGLQFLIQYYNGEERAKGNILERFSAQQFPDLHSELNLSSLELGDSALYFCASSEDSGAETQYFGPGTRLLVL.

The V gene is TRBV7-2, the J gene TRBJ1-2, with TRBD1 as a possible D gene (6 bases). V was trimmed by 5 bases and J by 7 bases, leaving 14 bases between them. Germline CDR1 is SGHTA and CDR2 is FQGNSA. The length of the CDR3 is 13 residues. The CDR3 DNA reads TGTGCCAGCAGCCCCCGGGACAATTCTGGCTACACCTTC. Translating gives CASSPRDNSGYTF.

This clone was found a few times. The gene calls are TRBV6-5 and TRBJ2-2; unclear D gene. This CDR3 spans 14 amino acids. CDR1 is MNHEY and CDR2 is SVGAGI in the germline V gene. The germline V and J ends were trimmed by 7 bases and 4 bases, with 13 bases remaining between them. CDR3 in DNA: TGTGCCAGCACTACTCAGGTGGCCACCGGGGAGCTGTTTTTT. It codes for CASTTQVATGELFF.

The chain carries TRBV30 and TRBJ1-2; a possible D gene is TRBD1 (5 bases). This CDR3 is 14 amino acids long. V shed 2 bases and J shed 4 bases, with 14 bases lying between them. CDR1 is GTSNPN and CDR2 is SVGIG in the germline V gene (reference sequence). CDR3 residues: CAWSIIREVYGYTF. The CDR3 DNA follows: TGTGCCTGGAGTATTATCAGGGAGGTCTATGGCTACACCTTC.

V gene TRBV4-2 combines with J gene TRBJ1-5; D perhaps matches TRBD1 (6 bases). V was trimmed by 3 bases and J by 1 base, leaving 10 bases between them. Germline loops: CDR1 LGHNA, CDR2 YNFKEQ. The CDR3 length is 15 residues. For the CDR3, the DNA is TGTGCCAGCAGCCAGTCGAGGGGGAGCAATCAGCCCCAGCATTTT. Protein sequence: CASSQSRGSNQPQHF.

This clone was counted a single time. CDR3 region: CASSAGGTGNSPLHF. CDR3 DNA sequence: TGTGCCAGCAGTGCTGGGGGGACAGGGAATTCACCCCTCCACTTT. The V gene is TRBV28, the J gene TRBJ1-6; 9 nucleotides agree with TRBD1. J lost 7 bases, V lost 5 bases, and 6 bases had no gene match. Per germline, CDR1 MDHEN and CDR2 SYDVKM. This CDR3 spans 15 amino acids.

The chain joins TRBV11-3 to TRBJ2-2; possible D gene TRBD1, 5 bases. V lost 5 bases to trimming and J lost 7 bases, with 11 bases between them. The CDR3 extends over 13 amino acids. Germline V CDR1 and CDR2: SGHNT, YENEEA. The CDR3 protein is CASSRGRGGELFF. The CDR3 DNA is TGTGCCAGCAGCCGCGGTAGGGGCGGGGAGCTGTTTTTT. Variable domain in full (rest from reference TRBV11-3 and TRBJ2-2): EAGVVQSPRYKIIEKKQPVAFWCNPISGHNTLYWYLQNLGQGPELLIRYENEEAVDDSQLPKDRFSAERLKGVDSTLKIQPAELGDSAVYLCASSRGRGGELFFGEGSRLTVL.

The chain joins TRBV27 to TRBJ1-2; D is perhaps TRBD1 (5 bases). The V end was cut by 4 bases, the J end by 6 bases, with 12 bases between. CDR1 MNHEY and CDR2 SMNVEV come from the germline V gene (reference sequence). The CDR3 runs 13 residues. The CDR3 region has the DNA TGTGCCAGCAGTTCCTCATCGGGGGATGGCTACACCTTC. It is translated as CASSSSSGDGYTF.

The chain combines TRBV2 with TRBJ2-2; the match to TRBD2 covers 8 bases. Trimming took 7 bases from V and 7 from J; bases not matched to a gene: 14. Germline V gene lookup returns CDR1 SNHLY and CDR2 FYNNEI. This CDR3 comprises 16 residues. The CDR3: CASTRNPGGLVGELFF. CDR3 DNA sequence: TGTGCCAGCACCCGGAACCCGGGAGGGTTGGTCGGGGAGCTGTTTTTT.

This clone was counted a single time. V gene TRBV30 combines with J gene TRBJ1-5; D is unclear. The CDR3 runs 13 residues. V gave up 1 base and J gave up 4 bases, with 8 bases separating them. Germline CDR1 and CDR2: GTSNPN and SVGIG (reference sequence). In DNA, the CDR3 is TGTGCCTGGAGTGCCCAGGAAAATCAGCCCCAGCATTTT. It encodes CAWSAQENQPQHF.